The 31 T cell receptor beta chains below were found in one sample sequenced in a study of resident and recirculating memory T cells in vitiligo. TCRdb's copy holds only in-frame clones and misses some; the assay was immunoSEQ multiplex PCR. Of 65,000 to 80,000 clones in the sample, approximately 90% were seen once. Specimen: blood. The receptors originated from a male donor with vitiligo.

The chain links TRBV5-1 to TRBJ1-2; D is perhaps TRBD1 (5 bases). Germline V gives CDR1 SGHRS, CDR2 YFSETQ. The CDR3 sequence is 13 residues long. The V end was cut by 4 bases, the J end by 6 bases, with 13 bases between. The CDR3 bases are TGCGCCAGCAGCCCGGCGGGGGGGAATGGCTACACCTTC. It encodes CASSPAGGNGYTF.

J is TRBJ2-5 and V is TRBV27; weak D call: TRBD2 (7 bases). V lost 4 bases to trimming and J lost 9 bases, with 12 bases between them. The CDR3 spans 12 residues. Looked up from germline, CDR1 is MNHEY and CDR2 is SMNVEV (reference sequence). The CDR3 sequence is CASSSPGGPQYF. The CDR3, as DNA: TGTGCCAGCAGTTCCCCGGGGGGCCCCCAGTACTTC.

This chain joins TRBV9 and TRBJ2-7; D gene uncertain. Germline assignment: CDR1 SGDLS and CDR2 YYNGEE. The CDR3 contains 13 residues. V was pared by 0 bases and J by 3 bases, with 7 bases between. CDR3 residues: CASSVEPSYEQYF. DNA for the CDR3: TGTGCCAGCAGCGTAGAACCCAGCTACGAGCAGTACTTC.

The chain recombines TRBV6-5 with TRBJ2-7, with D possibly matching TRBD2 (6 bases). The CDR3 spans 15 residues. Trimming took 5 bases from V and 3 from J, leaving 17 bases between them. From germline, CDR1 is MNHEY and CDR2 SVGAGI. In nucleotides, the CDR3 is TGTGCCAGCAGTGCCCGACTAGAATCCGACTACGAGCAGTACTTC. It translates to CASSARLESDYEQYF.

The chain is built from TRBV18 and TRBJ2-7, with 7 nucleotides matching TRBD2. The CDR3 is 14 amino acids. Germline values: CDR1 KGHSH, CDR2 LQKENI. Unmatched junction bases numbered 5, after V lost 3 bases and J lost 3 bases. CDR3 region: CASSPPSGSYEQYF. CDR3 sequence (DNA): TGTGCCAGCTCACCGCCTAGCGGCAGCTACGAGCAGTACTTC.

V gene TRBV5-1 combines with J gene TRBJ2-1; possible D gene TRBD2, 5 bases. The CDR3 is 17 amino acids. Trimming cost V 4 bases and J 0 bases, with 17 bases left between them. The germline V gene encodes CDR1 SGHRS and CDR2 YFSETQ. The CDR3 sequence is CASSLWTGSSSYNEQFF. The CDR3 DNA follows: TGCGCCAGCAGCCTTTGGACTGGCTCAAGCTCCTACAATGAGCAGTTCTTC.

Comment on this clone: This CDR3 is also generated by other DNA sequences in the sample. CDR3 loop: CASSLRGTANGAIQPQHF. Written as DNA, the CDR3 is TGTGCCAGCAGTTTAAGGGGGACAGCTAACGGGGCCATTCAGCCCCAGCATTTT. The chain combines TRBV27 with TRBJ1-5; 7 positions match TRBD1. After removal of 2 bases from V and 6 bases from J, the junction contained 16 bases not matched to a gene. The CDR3 is made up of 18 amino acids. CDR1 MNHEY and CDR2 SMNVEV come from the germline V gene (reference sequence).

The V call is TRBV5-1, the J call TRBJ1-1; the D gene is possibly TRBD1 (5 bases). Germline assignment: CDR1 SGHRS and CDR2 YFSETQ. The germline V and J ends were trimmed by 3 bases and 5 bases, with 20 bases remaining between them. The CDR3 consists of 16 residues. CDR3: CASSSSDRGTGTEAFF. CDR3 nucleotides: TGCGCCAGCAGCTCATCGGACCGGGGGACTGGGACTGAAGCTTTCTTT. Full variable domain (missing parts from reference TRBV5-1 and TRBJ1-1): KAGVTQTPRYLIKTRGQQVTLSCSPISGHRSVSWYQQTPGQGLQFLFEYFSETQRNKGNFPGRFSGRQFSNSRSEMNVSTLELGDSALYLCASSSSDRGTGTEAFFGQGTRLTVV.

CDR3 loop: CASSYPGLAAELSSYNEQFF. The CDR3 nucleotides are TGTGCCAGCAGTTATCCGGGACTAGCGGCCGAACTTAGCTCCTACAATGAGCAGTTCTTC. The rearrangement uses TRBV28 and TRBJ2-1, with 11 bases fitting TRBD2. The CDR3 sequence is 20 residues long. J lost 0 bases, V lost 4 bases, and 14 bases had no gene match. CDR1 MDHEN and CDR2 SYDVKM come from the germline V gene.

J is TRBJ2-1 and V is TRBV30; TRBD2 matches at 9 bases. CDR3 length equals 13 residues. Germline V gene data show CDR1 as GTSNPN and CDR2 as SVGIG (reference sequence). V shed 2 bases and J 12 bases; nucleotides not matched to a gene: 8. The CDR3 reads CAWSRAGGPLQFF. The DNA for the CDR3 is TGTGCCTGGAGTCGGGCGGGAGGGCCGTTGCAGTTCTTC. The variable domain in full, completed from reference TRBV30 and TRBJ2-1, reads SQTIHQWPATLVQPVGSPLSLECTVEGTSNPNLYWYRQAAGRGLQLLFYSVGIGQISSEVPQNLSASRPQDRQFILSSKKLLLSDSGFYLCAWSRAGGPLQFFGPGTRLTVL.

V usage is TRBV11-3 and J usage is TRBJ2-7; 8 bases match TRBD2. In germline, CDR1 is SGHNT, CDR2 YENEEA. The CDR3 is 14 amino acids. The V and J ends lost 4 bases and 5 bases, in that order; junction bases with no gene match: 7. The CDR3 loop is CASSSRSGSNEQYF. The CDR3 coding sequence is TGTGCCAGCAGCTCGAGGAGCGGGAGCAACGAGCAGTACTTC. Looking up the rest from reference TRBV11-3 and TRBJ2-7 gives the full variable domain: EAGVVQSPRYKIIEKKQPVAFWCNPISGHNTLYWYLQNLGQGPELLIRYENEEAVDDSQLPKDRFSAERLKGVDSTLKIQPAELGDSAVYLCASSSRSGSNEQYFGPGTRLTVT.

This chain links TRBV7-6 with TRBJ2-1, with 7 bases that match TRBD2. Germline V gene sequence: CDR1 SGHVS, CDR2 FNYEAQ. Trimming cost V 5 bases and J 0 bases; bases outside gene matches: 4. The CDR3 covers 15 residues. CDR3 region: CASSDGGDSYNEQFF. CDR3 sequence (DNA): TGTGCCAGCAGCGATGGGGGGGACTCCTACAATGAGCAGTTCTTC.

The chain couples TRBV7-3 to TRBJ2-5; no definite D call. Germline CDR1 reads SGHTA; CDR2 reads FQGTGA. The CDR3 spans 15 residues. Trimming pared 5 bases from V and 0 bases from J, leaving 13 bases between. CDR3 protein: CASSPGGANQETQYF. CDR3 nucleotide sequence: TGTGCCAGCAGCCCCGGCGGAGCTAACCAAGAGACCCAGTACTTC.

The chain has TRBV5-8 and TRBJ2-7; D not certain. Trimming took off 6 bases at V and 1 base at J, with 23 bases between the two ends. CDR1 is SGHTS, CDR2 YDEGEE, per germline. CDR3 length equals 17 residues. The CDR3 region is CASTPTWNEARSYEQYF. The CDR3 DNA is TGTGCCAGCACCCCGACCTGGAACGAGGCGAGGTCCTACGAGCAGTACTTC.

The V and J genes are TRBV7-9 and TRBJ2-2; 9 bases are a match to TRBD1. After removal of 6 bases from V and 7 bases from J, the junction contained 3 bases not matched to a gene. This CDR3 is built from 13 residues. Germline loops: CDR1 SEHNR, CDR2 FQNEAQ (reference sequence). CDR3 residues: CASRTTGGGELFF. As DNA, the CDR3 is TGTGCCAGCAGGACGACAGGGGGCGGGGAGCTGTTTTTT.

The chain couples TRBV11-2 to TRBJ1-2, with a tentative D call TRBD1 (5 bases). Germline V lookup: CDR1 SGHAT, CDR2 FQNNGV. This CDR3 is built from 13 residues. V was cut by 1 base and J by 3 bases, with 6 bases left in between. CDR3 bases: TGTGCCAGCAGCTTAGCGACAGACTATGGCTACACCTTC. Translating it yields CASSLATDYGYTF.

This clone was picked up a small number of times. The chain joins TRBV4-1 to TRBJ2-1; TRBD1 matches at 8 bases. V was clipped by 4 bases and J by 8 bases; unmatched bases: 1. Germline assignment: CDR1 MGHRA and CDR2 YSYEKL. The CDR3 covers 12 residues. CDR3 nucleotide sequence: TGCGCCAGCAGCCTGACAGGGGATGAGCAGTTCTTC. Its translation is CASSLTGDEQFF.

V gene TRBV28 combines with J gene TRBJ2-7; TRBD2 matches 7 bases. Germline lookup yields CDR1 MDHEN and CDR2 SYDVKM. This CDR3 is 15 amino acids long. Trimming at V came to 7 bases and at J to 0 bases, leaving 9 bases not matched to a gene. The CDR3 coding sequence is TGTGCCAGCAACCAACCCGGGACTAACTCCTACGAGCAGTACTTC. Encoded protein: CASNQPGTNSYEQYF.

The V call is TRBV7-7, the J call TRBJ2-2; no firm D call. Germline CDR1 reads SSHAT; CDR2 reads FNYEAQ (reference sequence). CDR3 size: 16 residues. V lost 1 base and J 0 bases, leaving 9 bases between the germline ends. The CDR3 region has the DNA TGTGCCAGCAGCTTAGGTACAAATCCGAACACCGGGGAGCTGTTTTTT. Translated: CASSLGTNPNTGELFF.

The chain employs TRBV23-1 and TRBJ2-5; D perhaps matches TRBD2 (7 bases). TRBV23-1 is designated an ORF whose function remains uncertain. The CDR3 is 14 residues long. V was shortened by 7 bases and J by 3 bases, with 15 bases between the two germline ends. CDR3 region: CASKLGGPEETQYF. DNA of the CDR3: TGCGCCAGCAAACTCGGGGGGCCTGAAGAGACCCAGTACTTC.

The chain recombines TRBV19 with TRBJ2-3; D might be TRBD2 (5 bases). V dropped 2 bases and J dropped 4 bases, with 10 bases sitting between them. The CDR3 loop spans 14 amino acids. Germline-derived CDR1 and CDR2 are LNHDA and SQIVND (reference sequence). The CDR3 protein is CASSILASSDTQYF. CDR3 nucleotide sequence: TGTGCCAGTAGTATACTAGCCAGCTCAGATACGCAGTATTTT.

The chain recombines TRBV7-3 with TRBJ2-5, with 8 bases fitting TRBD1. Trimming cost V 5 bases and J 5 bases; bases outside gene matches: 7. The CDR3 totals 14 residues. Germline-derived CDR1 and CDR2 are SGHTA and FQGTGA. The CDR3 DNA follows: TGTGCCAGCAGCGTACAGGGGGGCAGGGAGACCCAGTACTTC. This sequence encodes CASSVQGGRETQYF. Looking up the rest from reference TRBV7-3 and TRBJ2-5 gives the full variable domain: GAGVSQTPSNKVTEKGKYVELRCDPISGHTALYWYRQSLGQGPEFLIYFQGTGAADDSGLPNDRFFAVRPEGSVSTLKIQRTERGDSAVYLCASSVQGGRETQYFGPGTRLLVL.

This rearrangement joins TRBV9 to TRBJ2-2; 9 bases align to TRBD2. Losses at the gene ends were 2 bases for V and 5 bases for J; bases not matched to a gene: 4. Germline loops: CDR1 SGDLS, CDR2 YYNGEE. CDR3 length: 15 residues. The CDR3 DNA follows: TGTGCCAGCAGCGTTAGCGGGAGCCAAACCGGGGAGCTGTTTTTT. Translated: CASSVSGSQTGELFF.

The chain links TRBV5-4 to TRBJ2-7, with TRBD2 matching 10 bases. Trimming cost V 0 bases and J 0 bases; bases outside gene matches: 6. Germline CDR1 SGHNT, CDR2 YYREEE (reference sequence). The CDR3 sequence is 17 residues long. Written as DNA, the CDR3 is TGTGCCAGCAGCTTGGCCGGGGCTAGCGGGAGCTCCTACGAGCAGTACTTC. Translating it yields CASSLAGASGSSYEQYF. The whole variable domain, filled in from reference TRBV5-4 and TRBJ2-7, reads ETGVTQSPTHLIKTRGQQVTLRCSSQSGHNTVSWYQQALGQGPQFIFQYYREEENGRGNFPPRFSGLQFPNYSSELNVNALELDDSALYLCASSLAGASGSSYEQYFGPGTRLTVT.

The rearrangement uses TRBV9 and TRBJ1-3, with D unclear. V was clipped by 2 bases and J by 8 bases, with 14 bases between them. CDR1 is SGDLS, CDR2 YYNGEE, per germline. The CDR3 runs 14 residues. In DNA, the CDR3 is TGTGCCAGCAGCGTCAGATCCCTAGGAGACACCATATATTTT. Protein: CASSVRSLGDTIYF.

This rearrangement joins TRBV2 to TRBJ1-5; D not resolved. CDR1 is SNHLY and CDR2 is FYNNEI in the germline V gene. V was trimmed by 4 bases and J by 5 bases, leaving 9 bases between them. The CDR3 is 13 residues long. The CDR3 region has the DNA TGTGCCAGCAGTGGAGAGGGCGATCAGCCCCAGCATTTT. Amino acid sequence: CASSGEGDQPQHF.

This chain's CDR3 is CASREQGLSTGELFF. Here the CDR3 DNA reads TGCGCCAGCAGGGAACAGGGGCTCAGCACCGGGGAGCTGTTTTTT. The chain combines TRBV5-1 with TRBJ2-2; 7 nucleotides line up with TRBD1. The CDR3 is 15 amino acids. Germline assignment: CDR1 SGHRS and CDR2 YFSETQ. V was clipped by 5 bases and J by 4 bases; unmatched bases: 8.

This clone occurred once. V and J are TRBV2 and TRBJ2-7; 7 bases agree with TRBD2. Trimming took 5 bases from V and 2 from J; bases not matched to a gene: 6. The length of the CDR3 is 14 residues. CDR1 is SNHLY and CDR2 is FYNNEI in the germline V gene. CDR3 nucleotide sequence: TGTGCCAGCAGTACAGCAGGGACTACCTACGAGCAGTACTTC. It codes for CASSTAGTTYEQYF.

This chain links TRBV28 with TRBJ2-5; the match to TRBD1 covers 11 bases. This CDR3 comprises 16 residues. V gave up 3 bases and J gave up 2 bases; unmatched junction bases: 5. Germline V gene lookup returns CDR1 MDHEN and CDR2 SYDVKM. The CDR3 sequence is CASSFWGQGVQETQYF. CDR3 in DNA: TGTGCCAGCAGTTTTTGGGGACAGGGGGTGCAAGAGACCCAGTACTTC.

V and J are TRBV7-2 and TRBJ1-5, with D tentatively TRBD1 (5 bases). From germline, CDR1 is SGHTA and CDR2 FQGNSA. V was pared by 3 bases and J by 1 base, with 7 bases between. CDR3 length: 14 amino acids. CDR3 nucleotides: TGTGCCAGCAGCTTTCGGACAAGCAATCAGCCCCAGCATTTT. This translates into CASSFRTSNQPQHF.

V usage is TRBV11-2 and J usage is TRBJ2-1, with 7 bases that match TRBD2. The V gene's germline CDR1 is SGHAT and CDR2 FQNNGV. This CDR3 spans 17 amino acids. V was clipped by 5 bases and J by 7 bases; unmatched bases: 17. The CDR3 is CASSTRWGGSLKNEQFF. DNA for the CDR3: TGTGCCAGCAGCACCCGGTGGGGCGGGAGTTTGAAAAATGAGCAGTTCTTC.